The rows below give T cell receptor beta chains drawn from one sample of a study of beta chain features in type 1 diabetes. Sequencing was performed with immunoSEQ multiplex PCR; in TCRdb, only in-frame clones are kept and a portion is missing. The data show about 370,000 clones, around 16% seen once. Sequencing was performed on naive CD4+ T cells from blood. Receptor source: a woman between 18 and 29 years old in good health. CDR3s leave out the opening cysteine and the closing phenylalanine or tryptophan. Expanded clones are given a class, and other clones once, few, many or no size at all.

>-|TRBJ2-7|TRBV19
ASSPRQGARSYEQY
>few|TRBJ1-2|TRBV5-4
ASSSTGGLDYGYT
>-|TRBJ1-2|TRBV2
ASSDRTGNYGYT
>few|TRBJ2-7|TRBV30
AWSGDRGRAYEQY
>-|TRBJ2-1|TRBV25-1
ASSETAGVFAEQF
>-|TRBJ2-5|TRBV11-2
ASSRTGLEKTQY
>few|TRBJ2-2|TRBV27
ASSPRTGVLNTGELF
>few|TRBJ2-1|TRBV7-9
ASSLAPGREGHYNEQF
>few|TRBJ2-3|TRBV27
ASSLSLATDTQY
>-|TRBJ1-2|TRBV2
ASPGTDYGYT
>-|TRBJ2-7|TRBV2
ASSAVAQGPDEQY
>-|TRBJ2-5|TRBV7-2
ASSTGGSGKTQY
>-|TRBJ2-5|TRBV7-9
ASSLGDSGSVPQY
>-|TRBJ2-1|TRBV28
ASSYHGYNEQF
>-|TRBJ2-3|TRBV7-3
ASSPTGGVSTDTQY
>-|TRBJ2-6|TRBV30
AWRPAGLFSGANVLT
>-|TRBJ2-3|TRBV4-3
ASSLGLSTDTQY
>-|TRBJ2-7|TRBV23-1
ASSHALQGPCCEQY
>-|TRBJ2-2|TRBV7-2
ASSYPSGGAKGNTGELF
>-|TRBJ1-1|TRBV29-1
SVGRSGNTEAF
>-|TRBJ2-1|TRBV29-1
SVEVGGYNEQF
>-|TRBJ2-1|TRBV28
ASSPSTSGSRNEQF
>-|TRBJ2-7|TRBV23-1
ASSQSTSGRDRSYEQY
>few|TRBJ1-1|TRBV29-1
SVYRLENTEAF
>few|TRBJ2-7|TRBV5-4
ASSPRIGTGGFGSSYEQY
>-|TRBJ1-2|TRBV27
ASSPTEFNYGYT
>few|TRBJ1-1|TRBV18
ASSGDRVEAF
>-|TRBJ2-5|TRBV5-1
ASGGETQY
>-|TRBJ2-7|TRBV29-1
SAITSGREHEQY
>few|TRBJ2-1|TRBV30
AWSVIGRGRGNEQF
>few|TRBJ1-2|TRBV6-5
ASRMIANYGYT
>-|TRBJ2-7|TRBV28
ASSLQGARAQY
>-|TRBJ2-7|TRBV19
ASSPAGIPYEQY